A single sample gave rise to the 24 T cell receptor beta chains below, sequenced in a study of CD8 T cells in ankylosing spondylitis (dated by TCRdb to the late 2010s). These receptors have no known antigen. General study outcomes and caveats: Blood from ankylosing spondylitis patients appeared to be characterized by a TCR beta motif composed of about eight highly homologous amino acid variants.

Preparation of the library involved 5' RACE. Sequencing was performed on an Illumina HiSeq 2500. TCRdb redid the processing of the public reads, applying fastp at Q25 and MiXCR, and retained in-frame beta chains. Rows are unified per CDR3 protein, each entry keeping the most common DNA and genes. The sample table records about 330,000 distinct CDR3 sequences; 8% of these occur just once. The top ten clones comprise about 14% of the sample. Material for sequencing was blood, either unsorted or a sorted T cell fraction (not recorded which). The receptors were gathered from a male donor with ankylosing spondylitis.

The chain has TRBV7-9 and TRBJ2-4; D may correspond to TRBD1 or TRBD2 (5 bases each). The CDR3 has 17 residues. CDR1 is SEHNR and CDR2 is FQNEAQ in the germline V gene (reference sequence). V was shortened by 3 bases and J by 3 bases, with 18 bases between the two germline ends. CDR3 amino acids: CASSFSLGAVGKNIQYF. CDR3 sequence (DNA): TGTGCCAGCAGCTTCTCCCTCGGGGCCGTCGGCAAAAACATTCAGTACTTC.

CDR3 in amino acids: CASSQAWTNYEQYF. The DNA of the CDR3 is TGCGCCAGCAGCCAAGCCTGGACAAACTACGAGCAGTACTTC. The chain employs TRBV4-1 and TRBJ2-7; D is perhaps TRBD1 (5 bases). This CDR3 has 14 residues. Trimming cost V 1 base and J 3 bases, with 10 bases left between them. Germline-derived CDR1 and CDR2 are MGHRA and YSYEKL.

The gene calls are TRBV5-6 and TRBJ2-5; TRBD1 might be the D (6 bases). The CDR3 contains 15 residues. Trimming cost V 3 bases and J 5 bases, with 17 bases left between them. Germline V gene lookup returns CDR1 SGHDT and CDR2 YYEEEE. CDR3 in DNA: TGTGCCAGCAGCTGGGGATTGGGCAGGGGTGAGACCCAGTACTTC. This encodes CASSWGLGRGETQYF.

V and J are TRBV15 and TRBJ2-3; 9 bases are a match to TRBD2. Germline CDR1 reads LNHNV; CDR2 reads YYDKDF (reference sequence). The J segment lost 6 bases and the V segment lost 1 base, leaving 14 bases of the junction unmatched. CDR3 size: 18 residues. CDR3 amino acids: CATSRGPALAGDIDTQYF. CDR3 DNA: TGTGCCACCAGCAGAGGACCCGCCTTAGCGGGAGACATCGATACGCAGTATTTT.

In this sample, this clonotype turned up a few times. CDR3 region: CASSNRGASSYEQYF. CDR3 in DNA: TGTGCCAGCAGTAACCGGGGTGCGAGCTCCTACGAGCAGTACTTC. V usage is TRBV27 and J usage is TRBJ2-7, with a possible D match to TRBD2 (5 bases). The germline CDR1 and CDR2 sequences are MNHEY and SMNVEV (reference sequence). This CDR3 region has 15 residues. Trimming pared 5 bases from V and 0 bases from J, leaving 14 bases between.

This clonotype was counted ten times or more. V is TRBV28 and J is TRBJ2-3, with D perhaps matching TRBD2 (6 bases). Trimming stripped 6 bases from V and 7 bases from J, with 8 bases between. Per germline, CDR1 MDHEN and CDR2 SYDVKM. There are 11 residues in the CDR3. CDR3 nucleotide sequence: TGTGCCAGCAGGGACTATTATACGCAGTATTTT. As protein: CASRDYYTQYF. Full variable domain (missing parts from reference TRBV28 and TRBJ2-3): DVKVTQSSRYLVKRTGEKVFLECVQDMDHENMFWYRQDPGLGLRLIYFSYDVKMKEKGDIPEGYSVSREKKERFSLILESASTNQTSMYLCASRDYYTQYFGPGTRLTVL.

This clonotype appeared many times. The J gene is TRBJ1-1, the V gene TRBV12-3 or TRBV12-4; weak D call: TRBD1 (6 bases). This CDR3 contains 14 residues. V lost 1 base to trimming and J lost 3 bases, with 9 bases between them. In nucleotides, the CDR3 is TGTGCCAGCAGTTTAGTCCAGGGGTACACTGAAGCTTTCTTT. Its protein is CASSLVQGYTEAFF.

This clonotype was recorded at least ten times. The rearrangement joins TRBV5-1 to TRBJ2-1, with 8 bases fitting TRBD1. The trim removed 2 bases at V and 2 bases at J, leaving 3 bases unmatched. Germline lookup yields CDR1 SGHRS and CDR2 YFSETQ. The CDR3 loop spans 15 amino acids. The CDR3 reads CASSLQGGAYNEQFF. In nucleotides, the CDR3 is TGCGCCAGCAGCTTACAGGGGGGCGCCTACAATGAGCAGTTCTTC. Variable domain in full (rest from reference TRBV5-1 and TRBJ2-1): KAGVTQTPRYLIKTRGQQVTLSCSPISGHRSVSWYQQTPGQGLQFLFEYFSETQRNKGNFPGRFSGRQFSNSRSEMNVSTLELGDSALYLCASSLQGGAYNEQFFGPGTRLTVL.

A few counts support this clonotype. CDR3 nucleotides: TGTGCCAGCAGTGACAGACTAGCGGGATCCTCCTACAATGAGCAGTTCTTC. This encodes CASSDRLAGSSYNEQFF. This sequence joins TRBV6-1 and TRBJ2-1, with 11 bases lining up with TRBD2. Germline-derived CDR1 and CDR2 are MNHNS and SASEGT. The CDR3 totals 17 residues. V lost 3 bases to trimming and J lost 0 bases; unmatched junction nucleotides: 4.

This clonotype was picked up a small number of times. The V gene is TRBV15, the J gene TRBJ2-1, with D possibly TRBD1 on 6 matching bases. Germline CDR1 and CDR2: LNHNV and YYDKDF (reference sequence). V gave up 5 bases and J gave up 6 bases, with 17 bases separating them. The CDR3 contains 15 residues. The CDR3 here is CATSGERDNPNEQFF. DNA of the CDR3: TGTGCCACCAGCGGGGAACGGGACAACCCCAATGAGCAGTTCTTC.

The genes are TRBV5-6 and TRBJ2-3; D is ambiguous. Germline values: CDR1 SGHDT, CDR2 YYEEEE. Trimming removed 0 bases at V and 0 bases at J, with 11 bases between. The CDR3 consists of 16 residues. CDR3 bases: TGTGCCAGCAGCTTGGGTTCAGGCCTTAGCACAGATACGCAGTATTTT. It encodes CASSLGSGLSTDTQYF.

V and J are TRBV20-1 and TRBJ2-1, with D possibly matching TRBD2 (6 bases). The germline V and J ends were trimmed by 5 bases and 7 bases, with 15 bases remaining between them. Germline CDR1 reads DFQATT; CDR2 reads SNEGSKA (reference sequence). There are 13 residues in the CDR3. In DNA form, the CDR3 reads TGCAGTGCTCCCACGGCGGGGCAAAATGAGCAGTTCTTC. It encodes CSAPTAGQNEQFF.

This clonotype has at least ten counts. The CDR3 region is CSAPRQGPNTEAFF. CDR3 coding DNA: TGCAGTGCTCCACGACAGGGCCCGAACACTGAAGCTTTCTTT. The chain is built from TRBV20-1 and TRBJ1-1, with TRBD1 matching over 7 bases. The trim removed 5 bases at V and 1 base at J, leaving 7 bases unmatched. Germline assignment: CDR1 DFQATT and CDR2 SNEGSKA (reference sequence). The CDR3 consists of 14 residues.

This clonotype was counted only a few times. The rearrangement links TRBV5-6 to TRBJ1-2; D unresolved. CDR3 length: 12 residues. The V gene lost 2 bases and the J gene lost 8 bases, with 10 bases spanning the gap. CDR1 and CDR2 (germline): SGHDT, YYEEEE. In DNA form, the CDR3 reads TGTGCCAGCAGCTTCCTGGGGAACGGCTACACCTTC. This translates into CASSFLGNGYTF.

The chain links TRBV11-2 to TRBJ1-6, with 10 nucleotides matching TRBD1. This CDR3 contains 18 residues. Trimming cost V 1 base and J 9 bases; bases outside gene matches: 12. The germline V gene has CDR1 SGHAT and CDR2 FQNNGV. The CDR3 sequence: CASSLVRTGGRGISPLHF. The CDR3 nucleotides are TGTGCCAGCAGCTTAGTGAGGACAGGGGGTCGGGGAATTTCACCCCTCCACTTT.

This clonotype occurred a few times. V and J are TRBV7-3 and TRBJ2-7; TRBD2 matches 10 bases. CDR1 is SGHTA, CDR2 FQGTGA, per germline. The trim removed 2 bases at V and 6 bases at J, leaving 7 bases unmatched. The CDR3 has 15 residues. The CDR3 DNA is TGTGCCAGCAGCTTAGTTTCTAGCGGGAGTACCGAGCAGTACTTC. This codes for CASSLVSSGSTEQYF.

V gene TRBV24-1 combines with J gene TRBJ2-1; TRBD1 matches 11 bases. Germline CDR1 and CDR2: KGHDR and SFDVKD. The V gene end was trimmed by 8 bases and the J gene end by 6 bases; junction bases not matched to a gene: 2. This CDR3 has 13 residues. CDR3 loop: CATKGTGGNEQFF. CDR3 in DNA: TGTGCCACCAAGGGGACAGGGGGCAATGAGCAGTTCTTC.

Only a few counts were recorded for this clonotype. The chain has TRBV5-1 and TRBJ1-1; 10 nucleotides match TRBD1. The CDR3 contains 13 residues. Germline assignment: CDR1 SGHRS and CDR2 YFSETQ. The J segment lost 8 bases and the V segment lost 3 bases, leaving 4 bases of the junction unmatched. CDR3 residues: CASSYRQGAEAFF. The CDR3 region has the DNA TGCGCCAGCAGCTACAGACAGGGGGCAGAAGCTTTCTTT.

This rearrangement joins TRBV3-1 to TRBJ2-6; D call uncertain. The CDR3 runs 15 residues. CDR1 is LGHDT, CDR2 YNNKEL, per germline (reference sequence). Trimming removed 4 bases at V and 0 bases at J, with 7 bases between. CDR3 DNA sequence: TGTGCCAGCAGCCGCGCAAGCTCTGGGGCCAACGTCCTGACTTTC. This encodes CASSRASSGANVLTF.

The chain joins TRBV5-1 to TRBJ2-7; perhaps D is TRBD1 or TRBD2 (5 bases each). Trimming stripped 4 bases from V and 3 bases from J, with 14 bases between. The CDR3 has 14 amino acids. Germline CDR1 reads SGHRS; CDR2 reads YFSETQ. The CDR3 DNA reads as TGCGCCAGCAGCGACCGGGACCAGATCTACGAGCAGTACTTC. It yields the protein CASSDRDQIYEQYF. Full variable domain (rest looked up from reference TRBV5-1 and TRBJ2-7): KAGVTQTPRYLIKTRGQQVTLSCSPISGHRSVSWYQQTPGQGLQFLFEYFSETQRNKGNFPGRFSGRQFSNSRSEMNVSTLELGDSALYLCASSDRDQIYEQYFGPGTRLTVT.

The V and J genes are TRBV12-3 or TRBV12-4 and TRBJ1-3, with D maybe TRBD1 (5 bases). V lost 5 bases and J 4 bases, leaving 15 bases between the germline ends. CDR3 length equals 15 residues. In nucleotides, the CDR3 is TGTGCCAGCAGTCAGGGCCCGTTTCACGGAAACACCATATATTTT. This sequence encodes CASSQGPFHGNTIYF.

This clonotype has only a few counts. J is TRBJ1-4 and V is TRBV7-9; no reliable D call. Trimming pared 1 base from V and 9 bases from J, leaving 12 bases between. CDR3 length: 14 amino acids. The germline gives CDR1 SEHNR, CDR2 FQNEAQ (reference sequence). The CDR3 nucleotides read TGTGCCAGCAGCTTAGGGAGGGATGAAAAAAAACTGTTTTTT. This codes for CASSLGRDEKKLFF.

The chain recombines TRBV7-9 with TRBJ2-3, with D perhaps matching TRBD2 (5 bases). CDR3 length: 16 amino acids. The V gene's germline CDR1 is SEHNR and CDR2 FQNEAQ (reference sequence). V lost 4 bases and J lost 1, with 15 bases in between. As DNA, the CDR3 is TGTGCCAGCAGCTCACACCGAACTAGACGCACAGATACGCAGTATTTT. Residues: CASSSHRTRRTDTQYF.

The chain carries TRBV7-2 and TRBJ2-3; 11 bases are shared with TRBD2. In germline, CDR1 is SGHTA, CDR2 FQGNSA. J was trimmed by 6 bases and V by 3 bases; bases with no gene match: 11. This CDR3 comprises 17 residues. In nucleotides, the CDR3 is TGTGCCAGCAGCTTCACGTATACCCTAGCGGGAGGTGATACGCAGTATTTT. Amino acids: CASSFTYTLAGGDTQYF.